This section outlines one TCR beta chain sequence together with its context. Its antigen is currently unknown. The sample is drawn from a study of cytomegalovirus exposure and HLA in healthy donors. Overall study results and limits: Highly shared variants forming one cluster were likely a sequencing artifact.

Trimming pared 1 base from V and 5 bases from J, leaving 20 bases between. Germline lookup yields CDR1 SGHNT and CDR2 YYREEE (reference sequence). This CDR3 spans 17 amino acids. The PCR made use of 60 Vbeta and 13 Jbeta primers. Sequenced by immunoSEQ multiplex PCR; TCRdb stores in-frame clones only, minus some. The table lists over 50,000 clones, roughly 80% of them singletons. The clonotype comes from a man in his forties in good health and CMV-seronegative. Source material: PBMCs. V and J are TRBV5-4 and TRBJ2-3, with D perhaps TRBD2 (5 bases). The CDR3 here is CASSLRVSASSRDTQYF. The CDR3 nucleotides read TGTGCCAGCAGCTTGAGGGTCTCGGCTAGCTCCCGAGATACGCAGTATTTT.